The sequence of this T cell receptor beta chain was determined in a study of cytomegalovirus exposure and HLA in healthy donors. Study results and caveats: Researchers catalogued some 160 TCR beta chains as cytomegalovirus-associated. Earlier analysis found most TCR beta V segments productive about 87% or about 30% of the time. The majority of TCR sequences were rare, yet some public TCRs appeared in many donors. CMV antigen specificity was confirmed in vitro for a few CMV-associated chains.

The CDR3 consists of 15 residues. J lost 5 bases, V lost 4 bases, and 9 bases had no gene match. This PCR relied on a set of 60 Vbeta primers and 13 Jbeta primers. TCRdb's copy holds only in-frame clones and misses some; the assay was immunoSEQ multiplex PCR. This table has 59,000 or so clones, under 80% appearing once. Concerning this clone: The antigen is unknown.

The V gene is TRBV23-1, the J gene TRBJ2-7, with 9 bases fitting TRBD1. TRBV23-1 qualifies as an ORF whose function is uncertain. The sequence was collected from a man aged 30-40 years in good health and CMV-seropositive. Sequenced sample: PBMCs. The CDR3 reads CASSRAGQGNHEQYF. The CDR3 nucleotides are TGCGCCAGCAGTCGCGCGGGACAGGGAAACCACGAGCAGTACTTC.